This T cell receptor (beta chain) was retrieved from a study of OX40 agonist ivuxolimab in advanced cancers. General observations from the study: Both CD4+ and CD8+ T cell populations in blood had undergone clonal expansion by week 6 at 0.1 to 3.0 mg/kg. The antigens recognized by the expanded peripheral T cells, that is their antigen specificity, were not determined. CD4+ T cells averaged fewer expanded clones than CD8+ T cells.

Method: immunoSEQ multiplex PCR; TCRdb's copy keeps in-frame clones and lacks some. The data hold around 83,000 clones, with roughly nine tenths observed a single time. As regards this clone: Its cognate antigen is unknown.

Losses at the gene ends were 7 bases for V and 7 bases for J; bases not matched to a gene: 10. CDR1 is SGHTA and CDR2 is FQGNSA in the germline V gene. This CDR3 comprises 15 residues. The sample in question was CD4+ or CD8+ T cells sorted from blood, obtained in a trial of the OX40 agonist ivuxolimab. The chain combines TRBV7-2 with TRBJ2-2; 9 bases fit TRBD2. The source is an adult with an advanced solid tumor such as melanoma, head and neck, liver or kidney cancer. This CDR3 reads CASTQVAGAGGELFF. As DNA, the CDR3 is TGTGCCAGCACCCAAGTAGCGGGAGCTGGCGGGGAGCTGTTTTTT. Full variable domain (missing parts from reference TRBV7-2 and TRBJ2-2): GAGVSQSPSNKVTEKGKDVELRCDPISGHTALYWYRQSLGQGLEFLIYFQGNSAPDKSGLPSDRFSAERTGGSVSTLTIQRTQQEDSAVYLCASTQVAGAGGELFFGEGSRLTVL.